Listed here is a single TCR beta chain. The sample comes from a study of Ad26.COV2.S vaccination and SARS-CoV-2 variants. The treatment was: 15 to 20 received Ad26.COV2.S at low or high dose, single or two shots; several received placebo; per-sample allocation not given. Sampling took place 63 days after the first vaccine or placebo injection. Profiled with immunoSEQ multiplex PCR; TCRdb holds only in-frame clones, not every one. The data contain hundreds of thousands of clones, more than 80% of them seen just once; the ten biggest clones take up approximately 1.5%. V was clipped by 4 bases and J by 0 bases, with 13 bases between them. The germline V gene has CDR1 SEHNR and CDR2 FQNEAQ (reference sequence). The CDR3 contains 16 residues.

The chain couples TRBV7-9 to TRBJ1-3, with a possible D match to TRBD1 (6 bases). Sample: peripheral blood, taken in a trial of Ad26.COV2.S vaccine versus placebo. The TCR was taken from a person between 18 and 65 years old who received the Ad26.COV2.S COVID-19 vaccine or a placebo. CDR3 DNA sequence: TGTGCCAGCAGCTCTCAGGGGTCCGCCTCTGGAAACACCATATATTTT. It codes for CASSSQGSASGNTIYF.